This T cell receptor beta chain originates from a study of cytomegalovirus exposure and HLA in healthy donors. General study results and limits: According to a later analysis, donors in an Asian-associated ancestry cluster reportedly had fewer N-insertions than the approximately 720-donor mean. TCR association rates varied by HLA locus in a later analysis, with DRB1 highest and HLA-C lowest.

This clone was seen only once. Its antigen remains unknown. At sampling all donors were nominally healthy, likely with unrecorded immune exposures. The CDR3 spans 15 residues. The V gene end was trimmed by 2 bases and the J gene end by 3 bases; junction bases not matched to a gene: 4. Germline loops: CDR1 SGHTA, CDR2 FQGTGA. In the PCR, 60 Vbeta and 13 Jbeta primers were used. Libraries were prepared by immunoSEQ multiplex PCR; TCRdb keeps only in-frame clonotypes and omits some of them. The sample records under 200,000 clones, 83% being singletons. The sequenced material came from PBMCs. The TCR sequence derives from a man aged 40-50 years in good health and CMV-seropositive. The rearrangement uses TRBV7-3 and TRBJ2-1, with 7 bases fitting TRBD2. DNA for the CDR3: TGTGCCAGCAGCTTAGGACTAGTTGGCTACAATGAGCAGTTCTTC. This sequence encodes CASSLGLVGYNEQFF. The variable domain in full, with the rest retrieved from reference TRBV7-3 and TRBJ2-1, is GAGVSQTPSNKVTEKGKYVELRCDPISGHTALYWYRQSLGQGPEFLIYFQGTGAADDSGLPNDRFFAVRPEGSVSTLKIQRTERGDSAVYLCASSLGLVGYNEQFFGPGTRLTVL.